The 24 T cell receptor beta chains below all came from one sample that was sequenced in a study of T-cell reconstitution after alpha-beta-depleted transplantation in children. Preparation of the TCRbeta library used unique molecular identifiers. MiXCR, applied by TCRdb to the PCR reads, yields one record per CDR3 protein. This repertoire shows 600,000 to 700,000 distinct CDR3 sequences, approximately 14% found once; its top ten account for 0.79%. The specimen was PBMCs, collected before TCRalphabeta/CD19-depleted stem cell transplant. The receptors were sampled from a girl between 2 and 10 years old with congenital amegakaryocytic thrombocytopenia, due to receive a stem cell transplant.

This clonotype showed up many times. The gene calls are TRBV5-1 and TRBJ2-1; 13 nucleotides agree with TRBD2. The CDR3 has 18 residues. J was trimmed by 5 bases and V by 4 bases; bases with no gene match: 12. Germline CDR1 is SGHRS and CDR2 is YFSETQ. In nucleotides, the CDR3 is TGCGCCAGCAGCAAATCATTTGGGACTAGCGGGACCCACAATGAGCAGTTCTTC. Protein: CASSKSFGTSGTHNEQFF.

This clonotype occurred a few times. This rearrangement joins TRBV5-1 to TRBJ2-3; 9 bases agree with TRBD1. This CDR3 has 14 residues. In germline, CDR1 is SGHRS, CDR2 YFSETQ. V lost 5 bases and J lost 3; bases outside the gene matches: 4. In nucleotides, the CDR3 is TGCGCCAGCAGTTGGGACAGGGAGACAGATACGCAGTATTTT. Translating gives CASSWDRETDTQYF.

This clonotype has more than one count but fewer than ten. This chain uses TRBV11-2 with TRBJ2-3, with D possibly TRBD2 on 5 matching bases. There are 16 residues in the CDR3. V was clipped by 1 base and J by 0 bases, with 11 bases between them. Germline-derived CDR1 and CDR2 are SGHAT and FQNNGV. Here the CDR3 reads CASSLGVRVSTDTQYF. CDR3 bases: TGTGCCAGCAGCTTAGGGGTGCGGGTTAGCACAGATACGCAGTATTTT.

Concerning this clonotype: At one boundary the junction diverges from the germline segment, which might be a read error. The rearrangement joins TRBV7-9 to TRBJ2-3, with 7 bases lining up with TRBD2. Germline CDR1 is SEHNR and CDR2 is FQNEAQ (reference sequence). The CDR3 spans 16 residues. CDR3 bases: TGTGCCAGCAGCCCCTCACGCCTAGCGGCCACAGATAGGCAGTATTTT. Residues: CASSPSRLAATDRQYF.

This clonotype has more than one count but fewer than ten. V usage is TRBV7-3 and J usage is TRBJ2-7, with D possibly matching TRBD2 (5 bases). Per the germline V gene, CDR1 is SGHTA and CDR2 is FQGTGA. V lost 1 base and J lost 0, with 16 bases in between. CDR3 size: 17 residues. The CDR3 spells CASSLMSVASHSYEQYF. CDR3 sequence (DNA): TGTGCCAGCAGCTTAATGTCGGTAGCGTCACACTCCTACGAGCAGTACTTC.

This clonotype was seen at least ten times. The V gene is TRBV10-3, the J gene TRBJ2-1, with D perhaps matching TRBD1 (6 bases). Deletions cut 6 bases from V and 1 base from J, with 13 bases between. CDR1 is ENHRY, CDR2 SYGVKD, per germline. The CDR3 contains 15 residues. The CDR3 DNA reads TGTGCCATCAGGGAACCCAGGGGATCCTACAATGAGCAGTTCTTC. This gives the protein CAIREPRGSYNEQFF.

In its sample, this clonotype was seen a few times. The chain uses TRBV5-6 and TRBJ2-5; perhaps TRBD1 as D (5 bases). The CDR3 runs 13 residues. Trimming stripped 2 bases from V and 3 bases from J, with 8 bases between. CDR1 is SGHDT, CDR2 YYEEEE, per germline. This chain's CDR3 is CASSFIREETQYF. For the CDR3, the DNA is TGTGCCAGCAGCTTCATCAGGGAAGAGACCCAGTACTTC.

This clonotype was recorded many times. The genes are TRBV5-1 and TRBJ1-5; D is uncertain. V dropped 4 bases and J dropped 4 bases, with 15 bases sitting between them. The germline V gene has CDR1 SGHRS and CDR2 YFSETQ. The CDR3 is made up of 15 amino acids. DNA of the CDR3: TGCGCCAGCAGCCGTCTACCGGGGTCAAATCAGCCCCAGCATTTT. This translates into CASSRLPGSNQPQHF.

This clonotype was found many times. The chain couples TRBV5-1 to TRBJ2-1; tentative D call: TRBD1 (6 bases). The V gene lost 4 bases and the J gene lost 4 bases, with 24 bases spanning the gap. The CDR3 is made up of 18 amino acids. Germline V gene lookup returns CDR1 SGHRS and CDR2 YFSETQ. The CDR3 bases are TGCGCCAGCAGCGCATTACAGGGTACCAAAACAAGATACAATGAGCAGTTCTTC. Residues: CASSALQGTKTRYNEQFF.

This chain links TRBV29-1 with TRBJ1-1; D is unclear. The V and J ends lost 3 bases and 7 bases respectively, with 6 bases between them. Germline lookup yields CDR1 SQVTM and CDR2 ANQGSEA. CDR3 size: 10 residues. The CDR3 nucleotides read TGCAGCGTTGAGAACCTTGAAGCTTTCTTT. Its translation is CSVENLEAFF.

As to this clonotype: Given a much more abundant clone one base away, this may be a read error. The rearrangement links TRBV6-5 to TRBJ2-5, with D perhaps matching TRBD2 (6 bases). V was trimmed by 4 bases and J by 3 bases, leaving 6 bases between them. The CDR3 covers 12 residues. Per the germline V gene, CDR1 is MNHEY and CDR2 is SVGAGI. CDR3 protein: CASSCGEETQYF. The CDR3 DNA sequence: TGTGCCAGCAGTTGCGGGGAAGAGACCCAGTACTTC.

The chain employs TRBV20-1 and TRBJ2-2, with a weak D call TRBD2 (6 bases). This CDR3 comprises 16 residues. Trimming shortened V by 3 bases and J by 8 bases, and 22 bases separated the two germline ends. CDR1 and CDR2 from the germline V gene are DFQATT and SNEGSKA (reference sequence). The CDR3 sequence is CSASSSGSPFPGELFF. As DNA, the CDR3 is TGCAGTGCTAGCTCGTCCGGGAGCCCCTTTCCGGGGGAGCTGTTTTTT.

The DNA of the CDR3 is TGCGCCAGCCGACAGGGGCCGCAGACAGATACGCAGTATTTT. As protein: CASRQGPQTDTQYF. This chain connects TRBV5-1 to TRBJ2-3, with 8 bases fitting TRBD1. V trimming: 7 bases; J trimming: 3 bases; junction bases outside the gene matches: 7. The CDR3 spans 14 residues. Per the germline V gene, CDR1 is SGHRS and CDR2 is YFSETQ.

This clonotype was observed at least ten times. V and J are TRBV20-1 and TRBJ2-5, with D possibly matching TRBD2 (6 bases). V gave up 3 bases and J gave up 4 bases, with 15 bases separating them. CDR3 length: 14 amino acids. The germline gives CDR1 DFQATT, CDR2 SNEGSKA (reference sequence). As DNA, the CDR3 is TGCAGTGCTAGGACGCCAGGGACTTTAGAGACCCAGTACTTC. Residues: CSARTPGTLETQYF.

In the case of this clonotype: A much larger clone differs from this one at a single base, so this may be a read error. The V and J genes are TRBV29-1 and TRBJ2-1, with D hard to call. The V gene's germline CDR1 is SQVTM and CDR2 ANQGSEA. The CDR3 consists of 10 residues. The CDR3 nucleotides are TGCAGCGTTGCGGGCTATGAGCAGCTCTTC. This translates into CSVAGYEQLF.

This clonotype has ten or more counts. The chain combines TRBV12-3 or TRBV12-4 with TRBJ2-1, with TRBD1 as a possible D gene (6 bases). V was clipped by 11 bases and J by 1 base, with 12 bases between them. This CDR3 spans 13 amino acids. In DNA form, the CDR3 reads TGTGCCGTACTCAGGGGTTCCTACAATGAGCAGTTCTTC. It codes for CAVLRGSYNEQFF.

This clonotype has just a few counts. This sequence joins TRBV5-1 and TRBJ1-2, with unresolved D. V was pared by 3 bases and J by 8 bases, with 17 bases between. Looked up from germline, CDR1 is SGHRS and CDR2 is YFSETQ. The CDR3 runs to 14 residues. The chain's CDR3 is CASSSPERAEGYTF. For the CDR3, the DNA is TGCGCCAGCAGCTCTCCCGAGCGGGCGGAGGGCTACACCTTC.

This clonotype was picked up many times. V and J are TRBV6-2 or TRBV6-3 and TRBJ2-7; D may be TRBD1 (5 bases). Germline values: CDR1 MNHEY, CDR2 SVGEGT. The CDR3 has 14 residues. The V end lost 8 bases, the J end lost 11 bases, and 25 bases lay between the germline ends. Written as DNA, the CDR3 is TGTGCCAGCCTAGGCCTCCGGACACCTACCGAAGAGTACTTC. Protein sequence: CASLGLRTPTEEYF.

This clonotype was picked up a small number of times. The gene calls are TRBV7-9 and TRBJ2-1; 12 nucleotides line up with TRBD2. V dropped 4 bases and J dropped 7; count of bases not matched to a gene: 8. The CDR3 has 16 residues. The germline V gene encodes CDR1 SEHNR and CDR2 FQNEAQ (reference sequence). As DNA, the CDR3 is TGTGCCAGCAGCTCCAATTACGGACTAGCGGGGAATGAGCAGTTCTTC. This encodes CASSSNYGLAGNEQFF.

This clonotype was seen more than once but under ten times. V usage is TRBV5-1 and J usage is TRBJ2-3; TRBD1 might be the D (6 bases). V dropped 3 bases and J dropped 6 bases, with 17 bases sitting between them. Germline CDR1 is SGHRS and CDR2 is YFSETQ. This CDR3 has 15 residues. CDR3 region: CASSYGDTFGDTQYF. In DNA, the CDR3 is TGCGCCAGCAGCTACGGGGACACCTTTGGGGATACGCAGTATTTT.

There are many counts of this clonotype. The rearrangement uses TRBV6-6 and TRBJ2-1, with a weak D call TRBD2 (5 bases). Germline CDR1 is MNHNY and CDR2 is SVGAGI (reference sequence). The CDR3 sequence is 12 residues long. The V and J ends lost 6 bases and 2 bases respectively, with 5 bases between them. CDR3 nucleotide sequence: TGTGCCAGCAGCGGGGCCTACAATGAGCAGTTCTTC. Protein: CASSGAYNEQFF.

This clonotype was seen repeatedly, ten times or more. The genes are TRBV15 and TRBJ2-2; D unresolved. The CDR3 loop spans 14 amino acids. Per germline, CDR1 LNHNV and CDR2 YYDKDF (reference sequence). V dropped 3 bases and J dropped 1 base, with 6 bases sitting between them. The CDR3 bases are TGTGCCACCAGCAGCGGAGAGAACACCGGGGAGCTGTTTTTT. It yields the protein CATSSGENTGELFF.

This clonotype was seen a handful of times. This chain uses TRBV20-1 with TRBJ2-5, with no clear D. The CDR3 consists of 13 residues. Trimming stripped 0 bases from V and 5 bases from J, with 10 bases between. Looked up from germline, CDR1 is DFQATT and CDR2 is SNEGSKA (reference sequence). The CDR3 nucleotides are TGCAGTGCTAGAGATGGGAAGGGTGAGACCCAGTACTTC. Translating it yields CSARDGKGETQYF.

In DNA form, the CDR3 reads TGCGCCAGCAGCTTGGCGCACTTCCGGCGGGAGTTCAACGAGCAGTACTTC. It translates to CASSLAHFRREFNEQYF. The chain joins TRBV5-1 to TRBJ2-7, with 7 nucleotides matching TRBD2. The CDR3 runs 17 residues. V lost 0 bases, J lost 5 bases, and 14 bases stayed unmatched. Germline-derived CDR1 and CDR2 are SGHRS and YFSETQ.